The T cell receptor (beta chain) under discussion was sequenced for a study of shared clonotypes between healthy human individuals. The V end lost 1 base, the J end lost 3 bases, and 10 bases lay between the germline ends. The CDR3 totals 15 residues. Germline lookup yields CDR1 SGHNT and CDR2 YENEEA. The assay was immunoSEQ multiplex PCR, and TCRdb's table has in-frame clones only and misses some. The table shows 2 million to 3 million clones, with approximately 92% occurring only once. The sample holds one count of this clone. The CD4+ fraction was divided into a CD45RA+ naive subset and a CD45RA-negative memory subset.

Sequencing used naive CD4+ T cells sorted from blood. Subset: CD45RA+ positively selected. This TCR came from a man aged 18 to 30 in good health. The chain is built from TRBV11-3 and TRBJ2-1, with no clear D. The CDR3 protein is CASSLAPSYYNEQFF. The CDR3 region has the DNA TGTGCCAGCAGCTTAGCCCCTAGTTACTACAATGAGCAGTTCTTC.